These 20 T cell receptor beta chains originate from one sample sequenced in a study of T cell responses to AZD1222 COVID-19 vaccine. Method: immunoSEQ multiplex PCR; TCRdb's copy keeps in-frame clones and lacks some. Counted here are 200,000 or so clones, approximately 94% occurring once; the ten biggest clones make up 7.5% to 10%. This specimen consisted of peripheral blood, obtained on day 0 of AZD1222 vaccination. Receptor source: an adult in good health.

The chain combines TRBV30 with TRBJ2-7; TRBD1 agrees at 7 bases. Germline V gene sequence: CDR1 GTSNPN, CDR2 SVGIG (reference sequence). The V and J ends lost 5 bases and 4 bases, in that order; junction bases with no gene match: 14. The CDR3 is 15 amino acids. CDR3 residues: CAWSLRGPLPYEQYF. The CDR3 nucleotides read TGTGCCTGGTCATTGAGGGGGCCCCTCCCGTACGAGCAGTACTTC.

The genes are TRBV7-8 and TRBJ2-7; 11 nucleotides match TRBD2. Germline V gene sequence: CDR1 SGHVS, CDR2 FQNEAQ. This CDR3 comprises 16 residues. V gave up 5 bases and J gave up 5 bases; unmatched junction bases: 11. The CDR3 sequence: CASSHAALAGGDEQYF. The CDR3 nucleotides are TGTGCCAGCAGCCACGCCGCGCTAGCGGGAGGCGACGAGCAGTACTTC.

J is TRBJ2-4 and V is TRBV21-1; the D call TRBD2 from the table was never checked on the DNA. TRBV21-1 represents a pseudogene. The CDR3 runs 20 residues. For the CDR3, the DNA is TGTGCCAGCAGCAGAGGGGAGGAGCGGGAGGGCCAGGTTGCCAAAAACATTCAGTACTTC. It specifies CASSRGEEREGQVAKNIQYF.

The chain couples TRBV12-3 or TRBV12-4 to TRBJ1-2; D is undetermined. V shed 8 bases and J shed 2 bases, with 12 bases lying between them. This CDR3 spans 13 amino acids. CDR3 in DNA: TGTGCCAGCCAGAAGGCAGAGAACTATGGCTACACCTTC. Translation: CASQKAENYGYTF.

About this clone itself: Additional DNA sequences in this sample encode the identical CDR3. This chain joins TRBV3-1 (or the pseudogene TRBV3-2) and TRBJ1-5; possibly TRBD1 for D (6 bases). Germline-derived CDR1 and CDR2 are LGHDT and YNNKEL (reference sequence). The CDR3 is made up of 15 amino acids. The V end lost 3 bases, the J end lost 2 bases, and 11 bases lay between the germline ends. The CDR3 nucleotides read TGTGCCAGCAGCCAGGAACAGGGCCGCAATCAGCCCCAGCATTTT. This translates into CASSQEQGRNQPQHF.

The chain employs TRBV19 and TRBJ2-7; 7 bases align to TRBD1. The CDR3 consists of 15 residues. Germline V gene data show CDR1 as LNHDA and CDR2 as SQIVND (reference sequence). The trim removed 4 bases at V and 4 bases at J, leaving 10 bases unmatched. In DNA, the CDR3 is TGTGCCAGTAGTAGCGCCGGACAGGTTGATTACGAGCAGTACTTC. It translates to CASSSAGQVDYEQYF. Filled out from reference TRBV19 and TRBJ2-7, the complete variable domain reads DGGITQSPKYLFRKEGQNVTLSCEQNLNHDAMYWYRQDPGQGLRLIYYSQIVNDFQKGDIAEGYSVSREKKESFPLTVTSAQKNPTAFYLCASSSAGQVDYEQYFGPGTRLTVT.

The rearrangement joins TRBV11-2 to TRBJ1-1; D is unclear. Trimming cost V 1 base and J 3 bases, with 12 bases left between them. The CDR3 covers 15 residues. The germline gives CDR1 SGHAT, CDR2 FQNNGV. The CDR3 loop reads CASSLGFNGDTEAFF. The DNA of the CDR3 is TGTGCCAGCAGCTTAGGTTTTAACGGGGACACTGAAGCTTTCTTT.

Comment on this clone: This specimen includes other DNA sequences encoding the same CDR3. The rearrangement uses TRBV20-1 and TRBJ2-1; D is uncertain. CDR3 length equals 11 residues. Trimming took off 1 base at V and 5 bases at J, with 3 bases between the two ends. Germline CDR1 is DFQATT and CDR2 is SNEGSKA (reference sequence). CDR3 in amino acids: CSARGDNEQFF. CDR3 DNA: TGCAGTGCTAGAGGGGACAATGAGCAGTTCTTC.

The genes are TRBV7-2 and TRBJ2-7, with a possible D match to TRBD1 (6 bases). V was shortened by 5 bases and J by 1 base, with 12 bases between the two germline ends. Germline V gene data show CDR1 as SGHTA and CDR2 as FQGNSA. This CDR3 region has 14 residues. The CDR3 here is CASSTGTFSYEQYF. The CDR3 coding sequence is TGTGCCAGCAGCACCGGGACATTTTCCTACGAGCAGTACTTC.

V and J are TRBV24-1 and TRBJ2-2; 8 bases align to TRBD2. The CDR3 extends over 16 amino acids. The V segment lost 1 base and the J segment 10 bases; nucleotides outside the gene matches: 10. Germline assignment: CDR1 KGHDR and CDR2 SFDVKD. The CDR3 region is CATSDFSGNKNEELFF. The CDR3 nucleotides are TGTGCCACCAGTGATTTTAGCGGGAATAAAAATGAGGAGCTGTTTTTT.

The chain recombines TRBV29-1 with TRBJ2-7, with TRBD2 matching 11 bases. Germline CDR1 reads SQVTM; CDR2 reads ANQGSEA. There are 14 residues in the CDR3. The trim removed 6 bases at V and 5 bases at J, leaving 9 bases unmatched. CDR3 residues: CSVCNLAGGHEQYF. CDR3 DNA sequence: TGCAGCGTCTGCAATCTAGCGGGAGGCCACGAGCAGTACTTC.

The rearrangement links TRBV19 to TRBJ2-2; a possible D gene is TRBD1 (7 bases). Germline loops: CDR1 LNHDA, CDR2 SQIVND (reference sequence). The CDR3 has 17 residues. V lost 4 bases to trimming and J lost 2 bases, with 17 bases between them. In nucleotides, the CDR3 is TGTGCCAGTAGTAATCAAAGACAGGGAGGAAACACCGGGGAGCTGTTTTTT. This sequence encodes CASSNQRQGGNTGELFF.

In nucleotides, the CDR3 is TGTGCCAGCGGCTGGTATGGGGCTGAAGCTTTCTTT. Translation gives CASGWYGAEAFF. The V and J genes are TRBV6-5 and TRBJ1-1; D remains unclear. This CDR3 is 12 amino acids long. Germline CDR1 MNHEY, CDR2 SVGAGI. The germline V and J ends were trimmed by 8 bases and 6 bases, with 13 bases remaining between them.

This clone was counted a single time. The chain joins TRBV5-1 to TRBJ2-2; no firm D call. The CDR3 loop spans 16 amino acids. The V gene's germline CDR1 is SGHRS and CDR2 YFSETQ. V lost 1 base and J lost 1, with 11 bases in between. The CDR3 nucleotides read TGCGCCAGCAGCTTGAGCACAGCTTTGAACACCGGGGAGCTGTTTTTT. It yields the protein CASSLSTALNTGELFF.

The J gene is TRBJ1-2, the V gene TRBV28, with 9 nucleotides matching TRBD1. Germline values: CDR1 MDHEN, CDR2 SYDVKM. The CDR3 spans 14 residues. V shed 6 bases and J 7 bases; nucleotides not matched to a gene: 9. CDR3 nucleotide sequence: TGTGCCAGCAGAACGACAGGGGGGATTGGTGGCTACACCTTC. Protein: CASRTTGGIGGYTF.

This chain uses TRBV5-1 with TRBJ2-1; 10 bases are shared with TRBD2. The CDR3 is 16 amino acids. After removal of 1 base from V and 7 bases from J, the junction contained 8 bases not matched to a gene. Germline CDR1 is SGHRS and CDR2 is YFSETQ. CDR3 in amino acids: CASSLWLASGSNEQFF. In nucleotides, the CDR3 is TGCGCCAGCAGCTTGTGGCTCGCTAGCGGGAGTAATGAGCAGTTCTTC.

In nucleotides, the CDR3 is TGTGCCAGCAGCCTATCTTCAAGCGGGGTACAAGAGACCCAGTACTTC. Translation gives CASSLSSSGVQETQYF. The J gene is TRBJ2-5, the V gene TRBV7-3; 7 bases are shared with TRBD2. With V trimmed by 5 bases and J by 2 bases, 11 bases remained unmatched. In germline, CDR1 is SGHTA, CDR2 FQGTGA. This CDR3 spans 16 amino acids.

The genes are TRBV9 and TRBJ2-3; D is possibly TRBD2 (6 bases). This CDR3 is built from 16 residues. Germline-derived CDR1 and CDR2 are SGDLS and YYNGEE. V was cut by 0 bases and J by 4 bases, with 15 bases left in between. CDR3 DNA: TGTGCCAGCAGCGTAGATAGGGCCGCTAGCGCAGATACGCAGTATTTT. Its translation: CASSVDRAASADTQYF.

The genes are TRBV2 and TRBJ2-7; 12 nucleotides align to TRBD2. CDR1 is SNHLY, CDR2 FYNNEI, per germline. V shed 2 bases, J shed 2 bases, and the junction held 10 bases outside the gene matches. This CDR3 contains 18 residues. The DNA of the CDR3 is TGTGCCAGCAGTGAATCGGTGACTAGCGGGAGTCCCACCTACGAGCAGTACTTC. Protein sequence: CASSESVTSGSPTYEQYF.

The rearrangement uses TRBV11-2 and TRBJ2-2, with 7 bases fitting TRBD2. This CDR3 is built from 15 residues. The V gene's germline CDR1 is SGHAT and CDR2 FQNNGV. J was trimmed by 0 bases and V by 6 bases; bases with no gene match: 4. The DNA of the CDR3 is TGTGCCAGCAGAAACCTAGCGGCGAACACCGGGGAGCTGTTTTTT. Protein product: CASRNLAANTGELFF.